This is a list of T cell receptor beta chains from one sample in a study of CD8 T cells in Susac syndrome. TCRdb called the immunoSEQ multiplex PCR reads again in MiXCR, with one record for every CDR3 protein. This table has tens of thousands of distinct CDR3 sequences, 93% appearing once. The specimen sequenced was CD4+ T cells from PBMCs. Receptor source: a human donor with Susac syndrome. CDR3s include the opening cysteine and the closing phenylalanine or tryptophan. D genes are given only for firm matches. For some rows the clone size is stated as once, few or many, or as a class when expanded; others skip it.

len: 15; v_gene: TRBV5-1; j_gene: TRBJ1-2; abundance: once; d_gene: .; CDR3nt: TGCGCCAGCAGTTTTTTATTACAGGGAGCGGATGGCTACACCTTC; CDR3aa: CASSFLLQGADGYTF
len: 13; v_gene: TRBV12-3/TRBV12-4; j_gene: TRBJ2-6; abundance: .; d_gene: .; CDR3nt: TGTGCCTCCGGGAGCTCTGGGGCCAACGTCCTGACTTTC; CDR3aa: CASGSSGANVLTF
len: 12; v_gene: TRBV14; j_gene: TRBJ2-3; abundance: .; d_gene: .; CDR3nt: TGTGCCAGCAGCCAAGTGGGCCTCAGGCAGTATTTT; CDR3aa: CASSQVGLRQYF
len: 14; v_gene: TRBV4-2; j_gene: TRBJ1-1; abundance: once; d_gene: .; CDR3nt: TGTGCCAGCAGCCACAATACAGGGACCACTGAAGCTTTCTTT; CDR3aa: CASSHNTGTTEAFF
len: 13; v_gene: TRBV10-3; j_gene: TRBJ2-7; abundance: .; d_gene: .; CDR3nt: TGTGCCACAAGGACCGGTCCTTCCTACGAGCAGTACTTC; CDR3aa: CATRTGPSYEQYF
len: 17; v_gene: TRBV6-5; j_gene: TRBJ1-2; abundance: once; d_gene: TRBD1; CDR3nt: TGTGCCAGCAGTTCCCTTCGGGACAGCCCCAGGAACTATGGCTACACCTTC; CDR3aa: CASSSLRDSPRNYGYTF
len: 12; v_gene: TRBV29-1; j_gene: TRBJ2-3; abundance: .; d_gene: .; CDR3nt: TGCAGCGTTGCTCCCCCCACAGATACGCAGTATTTT; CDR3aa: CSVAPPTDTQYF
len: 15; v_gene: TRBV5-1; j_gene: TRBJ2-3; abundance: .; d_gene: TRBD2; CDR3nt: TGCGCCAGCAGCATAATAGCGGGAGGCACAGATACGCAGTATTTT; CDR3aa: CASSIIAGGTDTQYF
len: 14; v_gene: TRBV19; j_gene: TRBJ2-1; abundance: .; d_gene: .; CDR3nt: TGTGCCAGTAGTATAAACGTGGGATCGAATGAGCAGTTCTTC; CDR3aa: CASSINVGSNEQFF
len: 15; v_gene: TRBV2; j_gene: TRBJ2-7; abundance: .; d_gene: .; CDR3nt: TGTGCCAGCAGCCTTATAGGGGGAAGCTCCTACGAGCAGTACTTC; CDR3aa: CASSLIGGSSYEQYF
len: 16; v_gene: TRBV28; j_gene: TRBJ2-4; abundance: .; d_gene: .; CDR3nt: TGTGCCAGCAGTTTATCGCAGGCAATAACCAAAAACATTCAGTACTTC; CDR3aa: CASSLSQAITKNIQYF
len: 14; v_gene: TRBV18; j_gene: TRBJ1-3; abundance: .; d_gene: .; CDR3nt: TGTGCCAGCTCACCACCGATTTCTGGAAACACCATATATTTT; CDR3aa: CASSPPISGNTIYF
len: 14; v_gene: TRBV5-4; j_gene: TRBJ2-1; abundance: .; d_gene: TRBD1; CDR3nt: TGTGCCAGCAGCCCCAGGGGGAATGACAATGAGCAGTTCTTC; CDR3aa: CASSPRGNDNEQFF
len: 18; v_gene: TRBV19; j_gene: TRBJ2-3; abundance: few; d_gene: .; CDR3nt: TGTGCCAGTAGTATAGATCCACGTGCCAATCCGGAGTCAGATACGCAGTATTTT; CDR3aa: CASSIDPRANPESDTQYF
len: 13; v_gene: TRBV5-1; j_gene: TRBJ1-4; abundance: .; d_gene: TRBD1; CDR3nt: TGCGCCAGCAGCTTGGGGACAGGTGAAAAACTGTTTTTT; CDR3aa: CASSLGTGEKLFF
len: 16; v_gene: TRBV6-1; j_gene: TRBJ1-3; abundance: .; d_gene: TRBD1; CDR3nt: TGTGCCAGCAGTCCTAACAGGGGATCCTCTGGAAACACCATATATTTT; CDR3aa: CASSPNRGSSGNTIYF
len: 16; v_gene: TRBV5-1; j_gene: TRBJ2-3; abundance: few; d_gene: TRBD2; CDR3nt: TGCGCCAGCAGCCCCGGGGGGGCCGGAGGCACAGATACGCAGTATTTT; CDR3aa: CASSPGGAGGTDTQYF
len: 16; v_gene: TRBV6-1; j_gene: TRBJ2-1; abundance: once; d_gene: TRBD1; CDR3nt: TGTGCCAGCAGCCCCGGGACAGGTCGCTCCTACAATGAGCAGTTCTTC; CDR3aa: CASSPGTGRSYNEQFF
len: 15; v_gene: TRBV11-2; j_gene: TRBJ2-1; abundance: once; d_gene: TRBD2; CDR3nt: TGTGCCAGCAGCCAAACTAGCGGGGGGTACAATGAGCAGTTCTTC; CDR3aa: CASSQTSGGYNEQFF
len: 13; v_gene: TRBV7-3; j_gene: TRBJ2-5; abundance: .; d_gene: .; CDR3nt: TGTGCCAGCAGCTCCGGGAACCAAGAGACCCAGTACTTC; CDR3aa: CASSSGNQETQYF
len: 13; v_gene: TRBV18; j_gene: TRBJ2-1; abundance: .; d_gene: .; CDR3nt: TGTGCCAGCTCACCTGGAGCGGGCAATGAGCAGTTCTTC; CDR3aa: CASSPGAGNEQFF
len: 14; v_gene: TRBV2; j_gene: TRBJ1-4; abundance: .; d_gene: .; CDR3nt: TGTGCCAGCAGTACAGGGTTCCGCGAGGAAAAACTGTTTTTT; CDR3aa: CASSTGFREEKLFF
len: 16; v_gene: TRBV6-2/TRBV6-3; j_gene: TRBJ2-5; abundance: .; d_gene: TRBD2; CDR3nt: TGTGCCAGCAGTTACCCCAGGCGGGGGTTTCAAGAGACCCAGTACTTC; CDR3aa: CASSYPRRGFQETQYF
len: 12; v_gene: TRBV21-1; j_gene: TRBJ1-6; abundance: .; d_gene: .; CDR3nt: TGTGCCCCAAACAGGGAAGATTCACCCCTCCACTTT; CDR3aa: CAPNREDSPLHF
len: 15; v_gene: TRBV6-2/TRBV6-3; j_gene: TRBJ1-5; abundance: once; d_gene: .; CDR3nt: TGTGCCAGCCAGATCCAAGGTGGGAGCAATCAGCCCCAGCATTTT; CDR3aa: CASQIQGGSNQPQHF
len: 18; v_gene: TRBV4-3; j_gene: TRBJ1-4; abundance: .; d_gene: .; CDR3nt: TGCGCCAGCAGCCAAGGACGAAGGGGCTTAGCAACTAATGAAAAACTGTTTTTT; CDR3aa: CASSQGRRGLATNEKLFF
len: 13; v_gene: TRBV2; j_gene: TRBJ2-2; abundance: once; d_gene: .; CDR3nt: TGTGCCAGCAGTTGGGACGGAACCGGGGAGCTGTTTTTT; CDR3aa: CASSWDGTGELFF
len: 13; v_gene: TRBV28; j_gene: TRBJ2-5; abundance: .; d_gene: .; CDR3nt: TGTGCCAGCAGCCCGAGGGCCTGGGAGACCCAGTACTTC; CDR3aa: CASSPRAWETQYF
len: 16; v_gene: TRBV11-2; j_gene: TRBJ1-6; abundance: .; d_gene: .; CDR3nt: TGTGCCAGCAGCTTAAGGGAGAGCTCCTATAATTCACCCCTCCACTTT; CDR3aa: CASSLRESSYNSPLHF
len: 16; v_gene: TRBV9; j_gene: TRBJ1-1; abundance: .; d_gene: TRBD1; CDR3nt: TGTGCCAGCAGCCCAGGGGGGGGGAGAGGGAACACTGAAGCTTTCTTT; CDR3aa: CASSPGGGRGNTEAFF
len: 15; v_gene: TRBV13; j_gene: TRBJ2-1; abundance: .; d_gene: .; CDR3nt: TGTGCCAGCAGCTCCCGGGTCTCTGCGATCAATGAGCAGTTCTTC; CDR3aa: CASSSRVSAINEQFF
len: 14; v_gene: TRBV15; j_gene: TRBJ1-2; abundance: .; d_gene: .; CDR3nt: TGTGCCACCAGCAGAGTTCGGGTTCCTGGTGGCTACACCTTC; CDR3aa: CATSRVRVPGGYTF
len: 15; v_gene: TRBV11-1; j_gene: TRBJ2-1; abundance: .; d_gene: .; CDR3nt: TGTGCCAGCAGCCTGTCGGGGTCCCCCTACAATGAGCAGTTCTTC; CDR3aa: CASSLSGSPYNEQFF
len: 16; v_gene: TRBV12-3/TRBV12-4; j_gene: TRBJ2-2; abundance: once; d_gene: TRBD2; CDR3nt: TGTGCCAGCAGTCCTCGACTAGCTCTGAACACCGGGGAGCTGTTTTTT; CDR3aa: CASSPRLALNTGELFF
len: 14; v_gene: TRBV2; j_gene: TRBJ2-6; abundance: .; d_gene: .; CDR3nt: TGTGCCAGCAGTTTCCCCTCTGGGGCCAACGTCCTGACTTTC; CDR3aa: CASSFPSGANVLTF